A selection of T cell receptor beta chains follows, all from one sample in a study of post-analysis software for immune sequencing data. TCRdb called the PCR reads again in MiXCR, with one record for every CDR3 protein. Found here are 170,000 or so distinct CDR3 sequences, about 30% of them singletons; the top ten hold around 1.5%. The sequencing sample was made of blood. The source is a girl aged 5-17 years with multiple sclerosis. Both conserved end residues are part of each CDR3. A D gene is named only where the DNA matches it firmly. Clone size is not always given. Where it is, it says once, few, many or a class for expanded clones.

j_gene | d_gene | v_gene | len | abundance | CDR3nt | CDR3aa
TRBJ1-1 | NA | TRBV6-6 | 14 | few | TGTGCCAGCAGTAAGATACAGGGGAACACTGAAGCTTTCTTT | CASSKIQGNTEAFF
TRBJ2-7 | TRBD1 | TRBV27 | 14 | few | TGTGCCAGCAGTGTGACAGGGTTCCTCTACGAGCAGTACTTC | CASSVTGFLYEQYF
TRBJ2-7 | TRBD2 | TRBV15 | 16 | NA | TGTGCCACCAGCAGAGAACCACTAGCGGGAGCTTACGAGCAGTACTTC | CATSREPLAGAYEQYF
TRBJ1-4 | TRBD1 | TRBV14 | 17 | few | TGTGCCAGCAGCCCTACCGGGACAGGGAAACTAAATGAAAAACTGTTTTTT | CASSPTGTGKLNEKLFF
TRBJ1-1 | TRBD1 | TRBV5-5 | 15 | NA | TGTGCCAGCAGCTCGGACAGGGGGACTAACACTGAAGCTTTCTTT | CASSSDRGTNTEAFF
TRBJ2-7 | NA | TRBV5-6 | 14 | many | TGTGCCAGCAGCTTGGTGGGACCGCGCTACGAGCAGTACTTC | CASSLVGPRYEQYF
TRBJ2-1 | TRBD2 | TRBV5-1 | 16 | NA | TGCGCCAGCACCCTGACTAGCGGGTTTATCTCCAATGAGCAGTTCTTC | CASTLTSGFISNEQFF
TRBJ2-2 | TRBD1 | TRBV3-1 | 15 | NA | TGTGCCAGCAGCTCGGACAGGGCGGACACCGGGGAGCTGTTTTTT | CASSSDRADTGELFF
TRBJ2-7 | TRBD1 | TRBV9 | 15 | few | TGTGCCAGCAGCCCCGGGACAGCGATAACCTACGAGCAGTACTTC | CASSPGTAITYEQYF
TRBJ2-1 | TRBD2 | TRBV20-1 | 14 | many | TGCAGTGCTAGAGACGGCGGGAGGGCAAATGAGCAGTTCTTC | CSARDGGRANEQFF
TRBJ2-1 | TRBD2 | TRBV11-3 | 15 | NA | TGTGCCAGCAGCATAGCGGGACCTGGGGGCAATGAGCAGTTCTTC | CASSIAGPGGNEQFF
TRBJ2-3 | TRBD1 | TRBV7-8 | 15 | many | TGTGCCAGCAGCCGGGGACAGGGGTCGTCAGATACGCAGTATTTT | CASSRGQGSSDTQYF
TRBJ2-1 | NA | TRBV20-1 | 12 | many | TGCAGTGCTAGCGGGTCGGAGGATGAGCAGTTCTTC | CSASGSEDEQFF
TRBJ2-1 | NA | TRBV10-3 | 16 | many | TGTGCCACCACTCCCGTTAGCGGAGTCTCCTACAATGAGCAGTTCTTC | CATTPVSGVSYNEQFF
TRBJ2-1 | TRBD2 | TRBV30 | 13 | NA | TGTGCTGCGGGCAGCGGGAGTCGGGATGAGCAGTTCTTC | CAAGSGSRDEQFF
TRBJ2-3 | TRBD1 | TRBV24-1 | 14 | many | TGTGCCACCAGTATAGGACAGGGAGCGGATACGCAGTATTTT | CATSIGQGADTQYF
TRBJ2-1 | NA | TRBV2 | 13 | few | TGTGCCAGCAGTCAGGTCCTGCGAGGTGAGCAGTTCTTC | CASSQVLRGEQFF
TRBJ1-5 | NA | TRBV15 | 15 | few | TGTGCCACCAGCAGCGCGCTCGGGGGCAATCAGCCCCAGCATTTT | CATSSALGGNQPQHF
TRBJ2-6 | NA | TRBV12-3/TRBV12-4 | 15 | many | TGTGCCAGCAGTTACACAGGGTCTGGGGCCAACGTCCTGACTTTC | CASSYTGSGANVLTF
TRBJ2-1 | TRBD2 | TRBV6-5 | 14 | NA | TGTGCCAGCAGTTACGGGACTAACACCAATGAGCAGTTCTTC | CASSYGTNTNEQFF